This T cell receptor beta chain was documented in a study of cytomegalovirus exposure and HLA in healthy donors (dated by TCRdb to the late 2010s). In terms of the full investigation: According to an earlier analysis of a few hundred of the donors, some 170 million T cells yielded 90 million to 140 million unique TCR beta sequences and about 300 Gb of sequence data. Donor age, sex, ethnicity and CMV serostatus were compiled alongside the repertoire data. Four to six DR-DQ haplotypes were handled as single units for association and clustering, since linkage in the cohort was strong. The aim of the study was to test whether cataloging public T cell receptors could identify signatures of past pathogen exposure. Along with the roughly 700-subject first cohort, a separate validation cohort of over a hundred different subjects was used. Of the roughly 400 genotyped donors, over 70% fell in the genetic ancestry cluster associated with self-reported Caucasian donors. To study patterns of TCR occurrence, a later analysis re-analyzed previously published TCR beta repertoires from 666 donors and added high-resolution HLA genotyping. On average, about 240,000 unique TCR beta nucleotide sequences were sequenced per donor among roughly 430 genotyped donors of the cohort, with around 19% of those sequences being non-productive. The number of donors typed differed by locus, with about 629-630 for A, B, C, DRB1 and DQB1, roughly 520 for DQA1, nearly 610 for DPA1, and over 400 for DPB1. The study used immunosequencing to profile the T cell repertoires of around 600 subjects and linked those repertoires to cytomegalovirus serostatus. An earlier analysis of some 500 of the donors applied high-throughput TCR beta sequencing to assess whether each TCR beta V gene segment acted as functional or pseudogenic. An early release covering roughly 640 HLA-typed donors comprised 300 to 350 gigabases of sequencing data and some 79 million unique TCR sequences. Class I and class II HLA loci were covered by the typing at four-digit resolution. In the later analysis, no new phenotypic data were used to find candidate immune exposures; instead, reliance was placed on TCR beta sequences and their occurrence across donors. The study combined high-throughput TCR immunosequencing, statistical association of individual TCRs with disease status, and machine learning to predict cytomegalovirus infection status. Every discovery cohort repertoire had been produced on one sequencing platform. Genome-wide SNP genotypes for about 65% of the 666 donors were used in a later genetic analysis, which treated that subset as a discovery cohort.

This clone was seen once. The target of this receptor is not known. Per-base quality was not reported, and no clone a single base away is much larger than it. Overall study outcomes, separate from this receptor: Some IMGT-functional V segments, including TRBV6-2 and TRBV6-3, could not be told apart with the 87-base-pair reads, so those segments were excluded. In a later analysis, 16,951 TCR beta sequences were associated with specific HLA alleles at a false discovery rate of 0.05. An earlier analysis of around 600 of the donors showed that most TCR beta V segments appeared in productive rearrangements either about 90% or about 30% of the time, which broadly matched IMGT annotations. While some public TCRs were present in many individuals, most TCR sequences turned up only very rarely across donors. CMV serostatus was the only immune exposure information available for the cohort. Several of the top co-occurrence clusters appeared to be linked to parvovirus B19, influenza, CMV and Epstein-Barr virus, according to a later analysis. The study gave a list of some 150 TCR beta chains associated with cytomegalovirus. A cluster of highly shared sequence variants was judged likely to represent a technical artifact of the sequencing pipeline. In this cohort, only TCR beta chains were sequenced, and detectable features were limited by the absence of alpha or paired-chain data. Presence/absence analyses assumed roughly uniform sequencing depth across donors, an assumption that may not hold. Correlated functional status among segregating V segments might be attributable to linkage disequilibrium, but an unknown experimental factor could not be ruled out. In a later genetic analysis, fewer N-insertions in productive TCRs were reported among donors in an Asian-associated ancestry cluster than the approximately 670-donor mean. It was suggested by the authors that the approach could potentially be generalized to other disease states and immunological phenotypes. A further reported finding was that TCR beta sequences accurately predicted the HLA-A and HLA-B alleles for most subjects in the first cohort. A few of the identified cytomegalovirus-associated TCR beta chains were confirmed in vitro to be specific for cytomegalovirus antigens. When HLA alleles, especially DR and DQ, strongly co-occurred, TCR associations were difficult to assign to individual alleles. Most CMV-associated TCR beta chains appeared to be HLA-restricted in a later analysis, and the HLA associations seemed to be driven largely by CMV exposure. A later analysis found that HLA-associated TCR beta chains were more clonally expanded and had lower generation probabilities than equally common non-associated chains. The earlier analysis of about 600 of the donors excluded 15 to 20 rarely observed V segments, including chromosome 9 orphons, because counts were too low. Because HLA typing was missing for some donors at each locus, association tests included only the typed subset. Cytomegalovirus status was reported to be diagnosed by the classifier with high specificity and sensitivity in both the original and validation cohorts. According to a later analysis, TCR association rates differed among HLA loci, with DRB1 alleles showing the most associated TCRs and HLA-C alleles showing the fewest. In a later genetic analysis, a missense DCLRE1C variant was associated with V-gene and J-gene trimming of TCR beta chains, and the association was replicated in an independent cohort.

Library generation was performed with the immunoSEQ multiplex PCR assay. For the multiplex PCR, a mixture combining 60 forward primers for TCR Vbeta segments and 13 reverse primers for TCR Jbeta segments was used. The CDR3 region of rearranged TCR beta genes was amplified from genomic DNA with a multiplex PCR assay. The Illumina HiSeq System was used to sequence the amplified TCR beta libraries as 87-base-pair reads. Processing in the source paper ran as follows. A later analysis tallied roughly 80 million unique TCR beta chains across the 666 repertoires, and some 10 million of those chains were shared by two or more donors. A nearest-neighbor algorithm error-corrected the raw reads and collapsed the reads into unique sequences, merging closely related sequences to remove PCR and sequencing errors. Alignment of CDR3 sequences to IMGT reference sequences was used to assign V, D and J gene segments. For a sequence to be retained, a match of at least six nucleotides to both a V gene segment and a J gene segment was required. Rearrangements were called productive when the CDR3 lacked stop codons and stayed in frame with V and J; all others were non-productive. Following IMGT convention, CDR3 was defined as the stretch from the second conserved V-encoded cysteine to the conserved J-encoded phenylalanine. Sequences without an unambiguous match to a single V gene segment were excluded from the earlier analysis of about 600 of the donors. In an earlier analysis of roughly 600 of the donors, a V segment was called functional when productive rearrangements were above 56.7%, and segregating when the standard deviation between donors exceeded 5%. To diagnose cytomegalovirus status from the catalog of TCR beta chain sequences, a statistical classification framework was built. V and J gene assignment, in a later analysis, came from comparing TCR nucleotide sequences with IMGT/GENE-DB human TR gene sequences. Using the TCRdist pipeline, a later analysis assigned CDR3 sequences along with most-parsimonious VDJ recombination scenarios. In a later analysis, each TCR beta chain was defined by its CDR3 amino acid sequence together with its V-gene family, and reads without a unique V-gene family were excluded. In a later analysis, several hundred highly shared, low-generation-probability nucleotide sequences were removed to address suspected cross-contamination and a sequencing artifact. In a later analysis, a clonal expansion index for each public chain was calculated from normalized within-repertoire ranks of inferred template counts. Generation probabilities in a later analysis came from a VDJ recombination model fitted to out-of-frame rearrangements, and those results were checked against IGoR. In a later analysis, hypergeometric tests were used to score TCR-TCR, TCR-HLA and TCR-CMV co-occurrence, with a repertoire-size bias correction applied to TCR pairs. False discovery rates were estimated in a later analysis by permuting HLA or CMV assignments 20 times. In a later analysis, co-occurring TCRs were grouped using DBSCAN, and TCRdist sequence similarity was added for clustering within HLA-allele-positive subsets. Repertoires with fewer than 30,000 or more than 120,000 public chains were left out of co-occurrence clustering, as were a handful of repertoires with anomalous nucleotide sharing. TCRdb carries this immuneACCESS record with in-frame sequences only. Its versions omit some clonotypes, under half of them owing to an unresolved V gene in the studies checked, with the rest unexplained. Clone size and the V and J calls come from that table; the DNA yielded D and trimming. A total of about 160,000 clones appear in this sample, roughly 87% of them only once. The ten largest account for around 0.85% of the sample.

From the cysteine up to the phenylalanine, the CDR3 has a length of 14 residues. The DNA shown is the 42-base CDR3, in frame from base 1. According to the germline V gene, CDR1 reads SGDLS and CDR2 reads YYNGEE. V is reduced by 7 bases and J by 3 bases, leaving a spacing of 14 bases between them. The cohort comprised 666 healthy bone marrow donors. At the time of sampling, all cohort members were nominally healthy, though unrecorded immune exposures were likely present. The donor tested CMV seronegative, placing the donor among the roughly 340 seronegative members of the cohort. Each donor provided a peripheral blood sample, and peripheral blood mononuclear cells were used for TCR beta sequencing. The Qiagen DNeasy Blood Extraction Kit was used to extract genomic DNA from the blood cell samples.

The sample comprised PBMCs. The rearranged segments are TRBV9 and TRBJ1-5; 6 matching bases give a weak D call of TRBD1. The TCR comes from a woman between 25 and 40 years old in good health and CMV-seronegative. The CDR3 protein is CASGGTGNNQPQHF. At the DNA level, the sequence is TGTGCCAGCGGGGGAACAGGGAACAATCAGCCCCAGCATTTT.